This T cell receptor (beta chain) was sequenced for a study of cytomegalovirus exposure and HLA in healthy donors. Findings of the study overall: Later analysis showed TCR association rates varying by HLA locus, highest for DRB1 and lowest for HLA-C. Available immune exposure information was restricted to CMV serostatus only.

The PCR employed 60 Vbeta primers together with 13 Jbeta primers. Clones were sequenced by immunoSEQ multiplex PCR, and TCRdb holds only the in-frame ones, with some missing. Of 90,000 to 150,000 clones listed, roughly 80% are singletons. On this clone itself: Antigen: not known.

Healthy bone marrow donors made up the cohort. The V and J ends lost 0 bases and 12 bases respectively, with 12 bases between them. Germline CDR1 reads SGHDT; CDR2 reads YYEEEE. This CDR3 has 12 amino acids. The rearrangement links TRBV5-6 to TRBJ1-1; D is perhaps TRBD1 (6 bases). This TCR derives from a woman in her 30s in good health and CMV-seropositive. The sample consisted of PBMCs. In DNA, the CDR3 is TGTGCCAGCAGCTTGGGACAGGAGAGGTCTTTCTTT. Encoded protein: CASSLGQERSFF.